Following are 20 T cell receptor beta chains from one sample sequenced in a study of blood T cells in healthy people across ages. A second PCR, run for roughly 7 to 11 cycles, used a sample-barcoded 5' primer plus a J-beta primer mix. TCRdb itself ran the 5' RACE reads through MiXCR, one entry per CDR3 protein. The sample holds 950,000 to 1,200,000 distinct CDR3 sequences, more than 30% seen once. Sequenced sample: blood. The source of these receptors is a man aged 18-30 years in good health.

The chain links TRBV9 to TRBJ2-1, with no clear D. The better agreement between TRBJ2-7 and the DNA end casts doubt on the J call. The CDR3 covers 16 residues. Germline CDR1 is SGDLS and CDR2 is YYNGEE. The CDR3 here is CASSVGPIGTYNEQYF. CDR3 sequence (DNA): TGTGCCAGCAGCGTAGGCCCTATCGGCACCTACAATGAGCAGTACTTC.

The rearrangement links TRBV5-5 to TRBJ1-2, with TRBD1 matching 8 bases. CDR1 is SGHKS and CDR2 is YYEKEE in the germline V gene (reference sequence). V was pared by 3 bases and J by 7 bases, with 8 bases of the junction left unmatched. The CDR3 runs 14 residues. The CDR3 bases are TGTGCCAGCAGCTCCCAGGGGGCGCGGATTGGCTACACCTTC. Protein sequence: CASSSQGARIGYTF.

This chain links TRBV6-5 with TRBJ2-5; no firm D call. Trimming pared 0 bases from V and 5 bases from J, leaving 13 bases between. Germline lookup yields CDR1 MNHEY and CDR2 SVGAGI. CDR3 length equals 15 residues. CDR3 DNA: TGTGCCAGCAGTTACTCGATCTTAGGGTCGGAGACCCAGTACTTC. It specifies CASSYSILGSETQYF.

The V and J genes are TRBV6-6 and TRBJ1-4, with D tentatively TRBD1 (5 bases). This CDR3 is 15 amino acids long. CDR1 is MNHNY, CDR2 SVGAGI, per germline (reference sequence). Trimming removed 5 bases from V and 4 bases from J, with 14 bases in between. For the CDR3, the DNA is TGTGCCAGCAGTCCCCCCCGGGACCATAATGAAAAACTGTTTTTT. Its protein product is CASSPPRDHNEKLFF.

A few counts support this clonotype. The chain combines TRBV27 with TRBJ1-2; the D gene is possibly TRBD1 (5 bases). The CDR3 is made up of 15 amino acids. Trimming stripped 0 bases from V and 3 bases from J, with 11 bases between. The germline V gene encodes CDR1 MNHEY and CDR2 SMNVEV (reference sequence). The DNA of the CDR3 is TGTGCCAGCAGTTTATCTTGGGGGAGTGACTATGGCTACACCTTC. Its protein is CASSLSWGSDYGYTF.

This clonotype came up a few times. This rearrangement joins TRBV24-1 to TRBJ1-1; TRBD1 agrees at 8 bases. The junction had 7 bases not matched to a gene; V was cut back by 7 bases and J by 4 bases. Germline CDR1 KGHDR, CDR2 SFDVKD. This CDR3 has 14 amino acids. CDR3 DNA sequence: TGTGCCACCAGGGAATCCGACAGGGGCACTGAAGCTTTCTTT. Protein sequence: CATRESDRGTEAFF.

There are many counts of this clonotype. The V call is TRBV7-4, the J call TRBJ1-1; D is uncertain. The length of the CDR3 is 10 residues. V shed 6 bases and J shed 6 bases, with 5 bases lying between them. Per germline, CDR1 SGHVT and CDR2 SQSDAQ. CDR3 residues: CASRKSEAFF. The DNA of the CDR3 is TGTGCCAGCAGAAAGTCTGAAGCTTTCTTT. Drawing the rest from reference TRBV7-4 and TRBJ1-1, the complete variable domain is GAGVSQSPRYKVAKRGRDVALRCDSISGHVTLYWYRQTLGQGSEVLTYSQSDAQRDKSGRPSGRFSAERPERSVSTLKIQRTEQGDSAVYLCASRKSEAFFGQGTRLTVV.

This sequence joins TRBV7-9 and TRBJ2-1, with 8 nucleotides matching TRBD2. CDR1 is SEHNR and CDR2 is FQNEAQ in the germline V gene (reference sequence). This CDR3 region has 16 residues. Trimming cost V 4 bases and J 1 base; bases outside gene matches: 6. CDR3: CASSSPSGSSYNEQFF. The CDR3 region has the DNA TGTGCCAGCAGCTCCCCTAGCGGGTCTTCCTACAATGAGCAGTTCTTC.

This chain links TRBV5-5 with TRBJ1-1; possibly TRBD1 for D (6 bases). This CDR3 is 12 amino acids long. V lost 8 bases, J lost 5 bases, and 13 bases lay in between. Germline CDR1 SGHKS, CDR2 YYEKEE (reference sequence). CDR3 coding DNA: TGTGCCAGTCAGATAGGGGGAACTGAAGCTTTCTTT. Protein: CASQIGGTEAFF.

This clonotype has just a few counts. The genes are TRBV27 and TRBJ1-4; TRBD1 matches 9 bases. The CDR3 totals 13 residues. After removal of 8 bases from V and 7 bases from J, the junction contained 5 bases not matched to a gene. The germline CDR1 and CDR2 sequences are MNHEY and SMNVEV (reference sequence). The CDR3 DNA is TGTGCCAGCTTTGACAGGGGGAGTGAAAAACTGTTTTTT. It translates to CASFDRGSEKLFF.

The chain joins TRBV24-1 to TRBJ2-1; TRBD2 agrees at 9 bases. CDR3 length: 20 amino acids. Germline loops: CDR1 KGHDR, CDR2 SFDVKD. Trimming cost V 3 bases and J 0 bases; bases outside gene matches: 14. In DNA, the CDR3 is TGTGCCACCAGTGATACAACCGGGACTAGCAGAATGGGCTCCTACAATGAGCAGTTCTTC. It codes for CATSDTTGTSRMGSYNEQFF.

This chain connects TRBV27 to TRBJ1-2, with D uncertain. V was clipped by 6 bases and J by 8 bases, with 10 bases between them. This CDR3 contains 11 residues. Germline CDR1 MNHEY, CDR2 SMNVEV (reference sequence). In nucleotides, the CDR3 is TGTGCCAGCAGGGCATTCGGGGGCTACACCTTC. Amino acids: CASRAFGGYTF.

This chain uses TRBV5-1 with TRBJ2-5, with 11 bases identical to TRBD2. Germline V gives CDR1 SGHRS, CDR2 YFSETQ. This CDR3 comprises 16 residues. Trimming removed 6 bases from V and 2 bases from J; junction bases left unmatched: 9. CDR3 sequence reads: CASMTSSGGLQETQYF. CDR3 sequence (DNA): TGCGCCAGCATGACTTCTAGCGGGGGGCTTCAAGAGACCCAGTACTTC.

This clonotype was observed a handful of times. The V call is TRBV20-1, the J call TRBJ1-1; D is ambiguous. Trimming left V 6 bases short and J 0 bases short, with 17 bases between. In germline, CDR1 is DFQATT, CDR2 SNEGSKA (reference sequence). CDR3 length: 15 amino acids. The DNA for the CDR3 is TGCAGTGCCTCGCCTTTAGGGTTACTGAACACTGAAGCTTTCTTT. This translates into CSASPLGLLNTEAFF.

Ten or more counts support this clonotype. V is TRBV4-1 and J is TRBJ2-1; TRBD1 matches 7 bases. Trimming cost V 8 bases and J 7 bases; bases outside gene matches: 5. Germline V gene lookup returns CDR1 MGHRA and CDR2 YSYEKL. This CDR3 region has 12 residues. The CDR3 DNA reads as TGCGCCAGCCGGGACAGAGCGAATGAGCAGTTCTTC. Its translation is CASRDRANEQFF.

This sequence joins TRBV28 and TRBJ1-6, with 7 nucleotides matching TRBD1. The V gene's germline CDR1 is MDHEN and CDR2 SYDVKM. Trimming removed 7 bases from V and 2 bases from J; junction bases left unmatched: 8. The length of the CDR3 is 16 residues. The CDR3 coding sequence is TGTGCCAGCACCATACAACAGGGGACCTATAATTCACCCCTCCACTTT. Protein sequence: CASTIQQGTYNSPLHF.

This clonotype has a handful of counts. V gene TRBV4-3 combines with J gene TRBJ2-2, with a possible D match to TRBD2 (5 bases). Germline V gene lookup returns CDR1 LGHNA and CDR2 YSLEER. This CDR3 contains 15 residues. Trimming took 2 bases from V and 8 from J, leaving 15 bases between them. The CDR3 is CASSQRDTGSGELFF. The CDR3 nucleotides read TGCGCCAGCAGCCAAAGAGATACGGGGTCTGGGGAGCTGTTTTTT.

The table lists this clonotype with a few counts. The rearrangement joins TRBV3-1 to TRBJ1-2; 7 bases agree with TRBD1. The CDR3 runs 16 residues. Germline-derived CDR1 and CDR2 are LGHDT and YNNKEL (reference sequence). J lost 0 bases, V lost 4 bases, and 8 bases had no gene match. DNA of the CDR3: TGTGCCAGCAGCCCCTTTATGCAGGGGGCTAACTATGGCTACACCTTC. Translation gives CASSPFMQGANYGYTF.

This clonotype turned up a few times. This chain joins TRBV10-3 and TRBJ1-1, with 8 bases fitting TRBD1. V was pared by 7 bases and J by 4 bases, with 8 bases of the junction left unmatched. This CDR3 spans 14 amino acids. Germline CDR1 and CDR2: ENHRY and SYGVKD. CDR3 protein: CAINEDRVITEAFF. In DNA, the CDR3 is TGTGCCATCAACGAGGACAGGGTTATCACTGAAGCTTTCTTT.

DNA of the CDR3: TGCAGTGCTAGAGAGGCAGGGGGCAATTCAGATACGCAGTATTTT. It translates to CSAREAGGNSDTQYF. The V and J genes are TRBV20-1 and TRBJ2-3; 8 bases map to TRBD1. Germline assignment: CDR1 DFQATT and CDR2 SNEGSKA (reference sequence). After removal of 0 bases from V and 4 bases from J, the junction contained 6 bases not matched to a gene. The CDR3 runs 15 residues.